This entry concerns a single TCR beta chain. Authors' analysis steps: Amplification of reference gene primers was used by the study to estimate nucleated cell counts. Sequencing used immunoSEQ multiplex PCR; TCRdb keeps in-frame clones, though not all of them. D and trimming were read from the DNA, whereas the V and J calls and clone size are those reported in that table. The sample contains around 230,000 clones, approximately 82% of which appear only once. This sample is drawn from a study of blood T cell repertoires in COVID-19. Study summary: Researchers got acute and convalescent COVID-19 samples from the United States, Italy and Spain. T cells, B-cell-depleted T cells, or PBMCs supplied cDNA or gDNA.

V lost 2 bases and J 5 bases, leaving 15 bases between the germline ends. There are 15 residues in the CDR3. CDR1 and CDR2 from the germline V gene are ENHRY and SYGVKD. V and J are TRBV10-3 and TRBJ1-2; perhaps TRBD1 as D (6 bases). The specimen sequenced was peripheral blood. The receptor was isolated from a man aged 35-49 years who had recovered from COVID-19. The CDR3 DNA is TGTGCCATCAGTGAGAATAGACAGGAGCAGTATGGCTACACCTTC. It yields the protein CAISENRQEQYGYTF.